The 9 T cell receptor beta chains reported below all come from one sample, sequenced in a study of T cell responses to AZD1222 COVID-19 vaccine. Libraries were prepared by immunoSEQ multiplex PCR; TCRdb keeps only in-frame clonotypes and omits some of them. Of approximately 110,000 clones in the sample, approximately 88% were seen once. The material was peripheral blood, obtained on day 0 of AZD1222 vaccination. The receptor source for this set is an adult in good health.

This chain uses TRBV2 with TRBJ1-1; D is unresolved. This CDR3 region has 14 residues. CDR1 is SNHLY and CDR2 is FYNNEI in the germline V gene. Trimming cost V 3 bases and J 0 bases, with 8 bases left between them. CDR3 protein: CASSETEMNTEAFF. The CDR3 region has the DNA TGTGCCAGCAGTGAGACGGAAATGAACACTGAAGCTTTCTTT.

This chain connects TRBV10-2 to TRBJ1-4; a weak D match, TRBD1 (5 bases). The CDR3 contains 15 residues. In germline, CDR1 is WSHSY, CDR2 SAAADI. Trimming stripped 7 bases from V and 4 bases from J, with 16 bases between. This chain's CDR3 is CASTADTGGNEKLFF. DNA for the CDR3: TGCGCCAGCACCGCCGACACGGGGGGTAATGAAAAACTGTTTTTT.

The gene calls are TRBV10-1 and TRBJ1-3; no clear D gene. Per the germline V gene, CDR1 is WNHNN and CDR2 is SYGVQD (reference sequence). V lost 6 bases, J lost 4 bases, and 13 bases lay in between. The CDR3 sequence is 14 residues long. The DNA for the CDR3 is TGCGCCAGCAGCGCCGCGGGGTTCGGAAACACCATATATTTT. It yields the protein CASSAAGFGNTIYF.

This clone was counted once. This chain connects TRBV7-9 to TRBJ1-1, with D unresolved. The V and J ends lost 5 bases and 4 bases respectively, with 11 bases between them. Germline lookup yields CDR1 SEHNR and CDR2 FQNEAQ (reference sequence). The CDR3 has 13 residues. CDR3 sequence (DNA): TGTGCCAGCAGCCTAAGCGCGGGCACTGAAGCTTTCTTT. Translated: CASSLSAGTEAFF.

V gene TRBV4-3 combines with J gene TRBJ2-1; D remains unclear. The V gene lost 5 bases and the J gene lost 6 bases, with 11 bases spanning the gap. Per the germline V gene, CDR1 is LGHNA and CDR2 is YSLEER. The CDR3 totals 13 residues. The CDR3 spells CASSSTVVNEQFF. CDR3 nucleotides: TGCGCCAGCAGCTCTACAGTCGTCAATGAGCAGTTCTTC.

This sequence joins TRBV19 and TRBJ1-4; the match to TRBD1 covers 8 bases. CDR3 size: 14 residues. CDR1 LNHDA and CDR2 SQIVND come from the germline V gene (reference sequence). J lost 8 bases, V lost 3 bases, and 5 bases had no gene match. CDR3 nucleotide sequence: TGTGCCAGTAGTATCAGCGGACAGGGCGAAAAACTGTTTTTT. This codes for CASSISGQGEKLFF.

The V gene is TRBV5-6, the J gene TRBJ1-6; D remains ambiguous. Per germline, CDR1 SGHDT and CDR2 YYEEEE. Deletions cut 1 base from V and 5 bases from J, with 10 bases between. This CDR3 is 15 amino acids long. In DNA, the CDR3 is TGTGCCAGCAGCTTGTTTTGGCCCGATAATTCACCCCTCCACTTT. Its translation is CASSLFWPDNSPLHF.

This sequence joins TRBV30 and TRBJ1-4; D gene uncertain. The CDR3 runs to 14 residues. Germline V lookup: CDR1 GTSNPN, CDR2 SVGIG (reference sequence). Trimming removed 0 bases at V and 7 bases at J, with 12 bases between. Here the CDR3 DNA reads TGTGCCTGGAGTGTATCAGCCGGGAGTGAAAAACTGTTTTTT. It encodes CAWSVSAGSEKLFF.

The V call is TRBV7-3, the J call TRBJ2-1; a weak D match, TRBD1 (6 bases). Germline CDR1 SGHTA, CDR2 FQGTGA. CDR3 size: 13 residues. Between the trimmed V and J ends, which lost 5 bases and 4 bases, there was a span of 9 bases. The CDR3 DNA sequence: TGTGCCAGCAGCCGTGGACAGTACAATGAGCAGTTCTTC. Amino acid sequence: CASSRGQYNEQFF.